This entry lists 30 T cell receptor beta chains sequenced from one sample in a study of blood T cells in healthy people across ages. Together with a sample-barcoded 5' primer, a J-beta primer mix was included in a second PCR lasting about 7 to 12 cycles. From the 5' RACE reads, TCRdb called clonotypes with MiXCR, one entry per CDR3 protein. The sample lists some 1.8 million distinct CDR3 sequences, about two fifths seen once, with under 30% in the top ten. The sample taken for sequencing was blood. The receptor set was obtained from a human donor in good health.

This clonotype was counted between two and nine times. The V gene is TRBV6-2 or TRBV6-3, the J gene TRBJ2-1; TRBD1 aligns across 10 bases. CDR3 size: 12 residues. From germline, CDR1 is MNHEY and CDR2 SVGEGT. J gave up 8 bases and V 10 bases, and 5 bases lay outside the gene matches. CDR3 sequence reads: CATETGGYEQFF. The CDR3 bases are TGTGCCACCGAGACAGGGGGCTATGAGCAGTTCTTC.

This clonotype occurred a few times. V gene TRBV3-1 combines with J gene TRBJ2-4, with D perhaps TRBD1 (6 bases). There are 14 residues in the CDR3. Germline V gene data show CDR1 as LGHDT and CDR2 as YNNKEL (reference sequence). Between the trimmed V and J ends, which lost 4 bases and 6 bases, there was a span of 13 bases. The CDR3 nucleotides are TGTGCCAGCAGCCGGGACACACGGATAAACATTCAGTACTTC. As protein: CASSRDTRINIQYF.

The V and J genes are TRBV4-3 and TRBJ1-1, with D possibly matching TRBD1 (6 bases). The germline V gene has CDR1 LGHNA and CDR2 YSLEER. This CDR3 is 14 amino acids long. Trimming took off 8 bases at V and 0 bases at J, with 13 bases between the two ends. CDR3 sequence (DNA): TGCGCCAGCCGGATCGACAGGATGAACACTGAAGCTTTCTTT. Protein sequence: CASRIDRMNTEAFF.

This clonotype was seen ten or more times. The gene calls are TRBV5-1 and TRBJ1-1; D might be TRBD1 (5 bases). This CDR3 comprises 13 residues. Germline CDR1 and CDR2: SGHRS and YFSETQ. The germline V and J ends were trimmed by 4 bases and 6 bases, with 13 bases remaining between them. This chain's CDR3 is CASSPISGAEAFF. The DNA of the CDR3 is TGCGCCAGCAGCCCCATCTCGGGGGCTGAAGCTTTCTTT. The full variable domain, its missing parts supplied by reference TRBV5-1 and TRBJ1-1, is KAGVTQTPRYLIKTRGQQVTLSCSPISGHRSVSWYQQTPGQGLQFLFEYFSETQRNKGNFPGRFSGRQFSNSRSEMNVSTLELGDSALYLCASSPISGAEAFFGQGTRLTVV.

The J gene is TRBJ2-5, the V gene TRBV11-3; tentatively, D is TRBD2 (7 bases). The CDR3 runs to 14 residues. V shed 5 bases and J shed 5 bases, with 15 bases lying between them. Per germline, CDR1 SGHNT and CDR2 YENEEA. As DNA, the CDR3 is TGTGCCAGCAGCCGAGGGGGGGCGGCGGAGACCCAGTACTTC. It codes for CASSRGGAAETQYF.

V and J are TRBV25-1 and TRBJ1-4, with D perhaps matching TRBD1 (5 bases). Germline V gene sequence: CDR1 MGHDK, CDR2 SYGVNS. V lost 1 base and J lost 4, with 13 bases in between. This CDR3 contains 16 residues. CDR3 nucleotide sequence: TGTGCCAGCAGTGAATTCGGGGGTGATGGTAATGAAAAACTGTTTTTT. It codes for CASSEFGGDGNEKLFF.

This clonotype appeared a few times. V usage is TRBV20-1 and J usage is TRBJ2-3; D is unresolved. Trimming removed 1 base from V and 2 bases from J, with 16 bases in between. CDR1 and CDR2 from the germline V gene are DFQATT and SNEGSKA (reference sequence). This CDR3 is built from 16 residues. The CDR3 nucleotides are TGCAGTGCTAGAGTATTCGACCTGGGCAACACAGATACGCAGTATTTT. Translating it yields CSARVFDLGNTDTQYF.

The gene calls are TRBV9 and TRBJ1-1, with TRBD1 as a possible D gene (5 bases). Germline V lookup: CDR1 SGDLS, CDR2 YYNGEE. The V gene lost 3 bases and the J gene lost 1 base, with 7 bases spanning the gap. The CDR3 totals 13 residues. The chain's CDR3 is CASSGDPNTEAFF. CDR3 DNA: TGTGCCAGCAGCGGGGACCCGAACACTGAAGCTTTCTTT.

The chain links TRBV4-3 to TRBJ2-7, with 13 nucleotides matching TRBD2. V was pared by 4 bases and J by 2 bases, with 5 bases of the junction left unmatched. CDR3 length: 16 amino acids. Germline V gives CDR1 LGHNA, CDR2 YSLEER. The CDR3: CASSRGLAGRTYEQYF. The CDR3 region has the DNA TGCGCCAGCAGCCGGGGACTAGCGGGGCGTACCTACGAGCAGTACTTC.

The chain joins TRBV6-2 or TRBV6-3 to TRBJ1-5; 11 nucleotides align to TRBD1. Germline V CDR1 and CDR2: MNHEY, SVGEGT. CDR3 size: 17 residues. The junction had 8 bases not matched to a gene; V was cut back by 3 bases and J by 4 bases. The CDR3 nucleotides read TGTGCCAGCAGTTATTTCCCCGGACAGGGGGCTAATCAGCCCCAGCATTTT. Protein: CASSYFPGQGANQPQHF.

This clonotype was found many times. The chain joins TRBV12-3 or TRBV12-4 to TRBJ1-2, with D tentatively TRBD1 (6 bases). CDR3 length: 16 residues. Trimming shortened V by 4 bases and J by 8 bases, and 23 bases separated the two germline ends. CDR3 nucleotide sequence: TGTGCCAGCAGTTCCTCTTGGGGCAGGGGATCGAAGGGCTACACCTTC. The encoded protein is CASSSSWGRGSKGYTF.

The chain links TRBV7-3 to TRBJ2-1; 14 bases align to TRBD2. CDR1 and CDR2 from the germline V gene are SGHTA and FQGTGA. The CDR3 is 16 amino acids. The junction had 1 base not matched to a gene; V was cut back by 0 bases and J by 6 bases. The CDR3 here is CASSLTTSGGANEQFF. CDR3 coding DNA: TGTGCCAGCAGCTTAACGACTAGCGGGGGGGCCAATGAGCAGTTCTTC.

In this sample, this clonotype turned up a few times. The rearrangement joins TRBV11-2 to TRBJ1-2; D is possibly TRBD1 (5 bases). Germline loops: CDR1 SGHAT, CDR2 FQNNGV. V was pared by 0 bases and J by 5 bases, with 13 bases between. This CDR3 is built from 15 residues. The CDR3 DNA sequence: TGTGCCAGCAGCTTAGAGGCGGGGGGAGTTTATGGCTACACCTTC. This encodes CASSLEAGGVYGYTF.

The V gene is TRBV28, the J gene TRBJ1-3, with a possible D match to TRBD1 (6 bases). In germline, CDR1 is MDHEN, CDR2 SYDVKM. The CDR3 spans 16 residues. Trimming took off 7 bases at V and 0 bases at J, with 16 bases between the two ends. CDR3 sequence reads: CASTQMGQRSGNTIYF. The CDR3 nucleotides are TGTGCCAGCACCCAAATGGGACAACGCTCTGGAAACACCATATATTTT. Looking up the rest from reference TRBV28 and TRBJ1-3 gives the full variable domain: DVKVTQSSRYLVKRTGEKVFLECVQDMDHENMFWYRQDPGLGLRLIYFSYDVKMKEKGDIPEGYSVSREKKERFSLILESASTNQTSMYLCASTQMGQRSGNTIYFGEGSWLTVV.

Many counts were recorded for this clonotype. This rearrangement joins TRBV6-4 to TRBJ2-3; D is ambiguous. Trimming left V 0 bases short and J 3 bases short, with 4 bases between. Germline lookup yields CDR1 MRHNA and CDR2 SNTAGT. This CDR3 contains 13 residues. CDR3 DNA sequence: TGTGCCAGCAGTGACTCCACGACAGATACGCAGTATTTT. Encoded protein: CASSDSTTDTQYF.

The V and J genes are TRBV20-1 and TRBJ2-3; perhaps TRBD1 as D (6 bases). There are 13 residues in the CDR3. V dropped 1 base and J dropped 6 bases, with 11 bases sitting between them. CDR1 is DFQATT, CDR2 SNEGSKA, per germline (reference sequence). CDR3 loop: CSARVNDRDTQYF. DNA for the CDR3: TGCAGTGCTAGAGTAAACGACAGGGATACGCAGTATTTT.

CDR3: CASSTRDSSFQETQYF. The CDR3 DNA follows: TGTGCCAGCAGCACCCGGGACAGTTCCTTCCAAGAGACCCAGTACTTC. The chain employs TRBV12-3 or TRBV12-4 and TRBJ2-5, with 7 bases aligning to TRBD1. The CDR3 sequence is 16 residues long. V shed 6 bases, J shed 1 base, and the junction held 11 bases outside the gene matches.

As concerns this clonotype: At one end, the junction sequence differs from germline, possibly due to a read error. The chain carries TRBV7-2 and TRBJ1-1; no definite D call. CDR1 and CDR2 (germline): SGHTA, FQGNSA. This CDR3 region has 13 residues. The CDR3 nucleotides read TGTGCCAGCAGCCCCTTCCGGAACGCTGAAGCTTTCTTT. It yields the protein CASSPFRNAEAFF.

A word on this clonotype: At one of its ends the junction is not consistent with the germline gene, which may arise from a read error. The rearrangement links TRBV12-3 or TRBV12-4 to TRBJ2-7; no clear D. The CDR3 contains 13 residues. In nucleotides, the CDR3 is TGTGCCGGCAGTTTTATGGGAACCTACGAGCAGTACTTC. It is translated as CAGSFMGTYEQYF.

The chain recombines TRBV20-1 with TRBJ2-5; 7 nucleotides line up with TRBD1. This CDR3 is built from 13 residues. Germline lookup yields CDR1 DFQATT and CDR2 SNEGSKA (reference sequence). The ends lost 5 bases at V and 0 bases at J; junction bases unmatched: 3. Here the CDR3 DNA reads TGCAGTGCTGCGGACAGGTACCAAGAGACCCAGTACTTC. Protein: CSAADRYQETQYF.

The chain carries TRBV7-3 and TRBJ2-5; no firm D call. Germline V gene data show CDR1 as SGHTA and CDR2 as FQGTGA. V was shortened by 2 bases and J by 11 bases, with 15 bases between the two germline ends. The CDR3 consists of 13 residues. The CDR3 spells CASSLWANNEQYF. As DNA, the CDR3 is TGTGCCAGCAGCTTATGGGCTAACAATGAGCAGTACTTC.

A few counts support this clonotype. V is TRBV7-2 and J is TRBJ2-7; tentatively, D is TRBD1 or TRBD2 (6 bases each). V was trimmed by 1 base and J by 5 bases, leaving 12 bases between them. This CDR3 has 14 residues. Germline loops: CDR1 SGHTA, CDR2 FQGNSA. The CDR3 region has the DNA TGTGCCAGCAGCTTAGTACAGGGAGGCAACGAGCAGTACTTC. Translated, it gives CASSLVQGGNEQYF.

The V and J genes are TRBV11-3 and TRBJ2-2; 7 bases are a match to TRBD2. From germline, CDR1 is SGHNT and CDR2 YENEEA. The CDR3 covers 15 residues. The junction had 8 bases not matched to a gene; V was cut back by 5 bases and J by 5 bases. The CDR3 here is CASSPGGMGTGELFF. The CDR3, as DNA: TGTGCCAGCAGCCCCGGGGGGATGGGAACCGGGGAGCTGTTTTTT.

The chain carries TRBV29-1 and TRBJ1-1; TRBD1 might be the D (6 bases). Germline CDR1 is SQVTM and CDR2 is ANQGSEA. V lost 6 bases, J lost 4 bases, and 15 bases lay in between. The CDR3 extends over 13 amino acids. This CDR3 reads CSVAGHLTTEAFF. In DNA, the CDR3 is TGCAGCGTCGCGGGACACTTAACCACTGAAGCTTTCTTT. The whole variable domain, remainder taken from reference TRBV29-1 and TRBJ1-1, is SAVISQKPSRDICQRGTSLTIQCQVDSQVTMMFWYRQQPGQSLTLIATANQGSEATYESGFVIDKFPISRPNLTFSTLTVSNMSPEDSSIYLCSVAGHLTTEAFFGQGTRLTVV.

V gene TRBV28 combines with J gene TRBJ2-5; unclear D gene. CDR3 length equals 14 residues. Per germline, CDR1 MDHEN and CDR2 SYDVKM. Trimming took 6 bases from V and 4 from J, leaving 15 bases between them. The CDR3: CASSKFQGSETQYF. CDR3 sequence (DNA): TGTGCCAGCAGCAAATTCCAAGGGTCAGAGACCCAGTACTTC.

The rearrangement links TRBV20-1 to TRBJ2-7; D is uncertain. Trimming stripped 1 base from V and 9 bases from J, with 19 bases between. Germline CDR1 reads DFQATT; CDR2 reads SNEGSKA (reference sequence). This CDR3 has 14 residues. CDR3 loop: CSARALSGSDVQYF. For the CDR3, the DNA is TGCAGTGCTAGAGCACTTTCAGGCAGCGACGTGCAGTACTTC.

This clonotype was picked up a small number of times. This chain links TRBV6-2 or TRBV6-3 with TRBJ2-7; 7 bases are a match to TRBD1. Germline loops: CDR1 MNHEY, CDR2 SVGEGT. Trimming took 2 bases from V and 2 from J; bases not matched to a gene: 3. The length of the CDR3 is 14 residues. The CDR3 is CASSYRGGTYEQYF. CDR3 DNA: TGTGCCAGCAGTTACAGAGGGGGCACCTACGAGCAGTACTTC.

At least ten counts were recorded for this clonotype. V usage is TRBV7-8 and J usage is TRBJ1-1; 9 nucleotides match TRBD1. The CDR3 runs 13 residues. The J segment lost 8 bases and the V segment lost 0 bases, leaving 1 base of the junction unmatched. From germline, CDR1 is SGHVS and CDR2 FQNEAQ. CDR3 loop: CASSLAQGAEAFF. The CDR3 DNA is TGTGCCAGCAGCTTAGCACAGGGGGCAGAAGCTTTCTTT.

In this sample, this clonotype turned up a few times. This chain uses TRBV14 with TRBJ2-6; D gene ambiguous. Trimming left V 6 bases short and J 0 bases short, with 9 bases between. CDR3 length: 15 amino acids. The germline gives CDR1 SGHDN, CDR2 FVKESK. The CDR3, as DNA: TGTGCCAGCAGACATCTAAGCTCTGGGGCCAACGTCCTGACTTTC. Its protein is CASRHLSSGANVLTF.

This clonotype was picked up a small number of times. The chain is built from TRBV20-1 and TRBJ2-7, with 12 positions matching TRBD1. With 6 bases clipped from V and 5 bases from J, the junction kept 8 bases outside the gene matches. Per the germline V gene, CDR1 is DFQATT and CDR2 is SNEGSKA (reference sequence). The CDR3 spans 14 residues. CDR3 in amino acids: CSAPPGTGGDEQYF. CDR3 nucleotides: TGCAGTGCCCCGCCAGGGACAGGGGGCGACGAGCAGTACTTC.